This T cell receptor (beta chain) was captured by sequencing in a study of blood T cell repertoires in COVID-19. Study at large: The United States, Italy and Spain were the sources of the acute and convalescent COVID-19 samples.

V lost 3 bases and J 4 bases, leaving 9 bases between the germline ends. This CDR3 comprises 13 residues. In the original workflow: From reference gene primer amplification, estimates of nucleated cell counts were derived. Clones were sequenced by immunoSEQ multiplex PCR, and TCRdb holds only the in-frame ones, with some missing. V, J and clone size reflect that table, while D and trimming were determined from the DNA. The sample includes some 70,000 clones, approximately 91% seen only once; the top ten take less than 3%. The sequence was obtained from a man aged 65 to 85 with active or convalescent COVID-19. The sample taken for sequencing was peripheral blood. The rearrangement uses TRBV12-3 or TRBV12-4 and TRBJ1-1; D is undetermined. CDR3 in amino acids: CASSLGVGTEAFF. The CDR3, as DNA: TGTGCCAGCAGTTTGGGAGTTGGCACTGAAGCTTTCTTT.